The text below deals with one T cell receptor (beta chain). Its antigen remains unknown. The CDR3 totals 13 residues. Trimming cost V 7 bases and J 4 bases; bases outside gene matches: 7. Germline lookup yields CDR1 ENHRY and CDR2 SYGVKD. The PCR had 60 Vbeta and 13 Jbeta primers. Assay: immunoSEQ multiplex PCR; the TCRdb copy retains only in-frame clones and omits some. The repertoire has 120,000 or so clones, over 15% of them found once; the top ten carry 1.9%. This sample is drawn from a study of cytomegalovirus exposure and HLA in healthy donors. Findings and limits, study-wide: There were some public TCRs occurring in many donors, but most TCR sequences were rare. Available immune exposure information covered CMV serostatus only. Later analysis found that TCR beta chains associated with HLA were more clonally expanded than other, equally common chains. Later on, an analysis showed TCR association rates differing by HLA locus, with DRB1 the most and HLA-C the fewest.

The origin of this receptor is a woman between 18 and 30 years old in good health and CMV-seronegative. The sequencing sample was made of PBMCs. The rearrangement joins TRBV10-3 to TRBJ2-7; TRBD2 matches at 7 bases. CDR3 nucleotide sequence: TGTGCCATCAAGGCTAGCGGTGGGTACGAGCAGTACTTC. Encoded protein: CAIKASGGYEQYF.